One sample yielded the 13 T cell receptor beta chains listed below, sequenced in a study of PD-L1 blockade in urothelial cancer. Assay used: immunoSEQ multiplex PCR; TCRdb lists only in-frame clones, some missing. Here the sample spans tens of thousands of clones, about four fifths being singletons. Time point meaning: pretreatment peripheral blood. Sequenced material: PBMCs, taken around atezolizumab (anti-PD-L1) treatment. The receptors originated from a woman in her 70s with urothelial cancer.

The chain combines TRBV28 with TRBJ2-7, with 9 bases that match TRBD2. Germline V gene lookup returns CDR1 MDHEN and CDR2 SYDVKM. Trimming at V came to 5 bases and at J to 0 bases, leaving 5 bases not matched to a gene. The CDR3 sequence is 15 residues long. This CDR3 reads CASSLTSGRSYEQYF. CDR3 sequence (DNA): TGTGCCAGCAGTCTGACTAGCGGCCGCTCCTACGAGCAGTACTTC.

The V and J genes are TRBV7-8 and TRBJ1-6; D is uncertain. Germline CDR1 SGHVS, CDR2 FQNEAQ. This CDR3 is built from 16 residues. V was trimmed by 5 bases and J by 0 bases, leaving 11 bases between them. The CDR3 coding sequence is TGTGCCAGCAGCCGAGGAGGGAGCTCCTATAATTCACCCCTCCACTTT. Amino acid sequence: CASSRGGSSYNSPLHF.

The chain carries TRBV20-1 and TRBJ2-3, with D hard to call. The CDR3 spans 11 residues. Looked up from germline, CDR1 is DFQATT and CDR2 is SNEGSKA (reference sequence). V gave up 2 bases and J gave up 8 bases, with 8 bases separating them. The CDR3 is CSARTYSTQYF. The CDR3 nucleotides are TGCAGTGCTAGAACCTATTCTACGCAGTATTTT.

In this sample, this clone turned up a few times. This rearrangement joins TRBV4-1 to TRBJ1-4; 9 bases map to TRBD1. CDR3 length: 15 residues. In germline, CDR1 is MGHRA, CDR2 YSYEKL. V lost 0 bases, J lost 5 bases, and 1 base stayed unmatched. Here the CDR3 DNA reads TGCGCCAGCAGCCAAGAAGGGACAGGGAATGAAAAACTGTTTTTT. This sequence encodes CASSQEGTGNEKLFF.

The chain couples TRBV5-1 to TRBJ2-3; a weak D match, TRBD2 (6 bases). Germline V gene lookup returns CDR1 SGHRS and CDR2 YFSETQ. The germline V and J ends were trimmed by 7 bases and 2 bases, with 17 bases remaining between them. CDR3 length: 15 residues. CDR3 in amino acids: CASGTRRGNTDTQYF. The CDR3 coding sequence is TGCGCCAGCGGGACCCGACGGGGGAACACAGATACGCAGTATTTT.

The rearrangement joins TRBV5-1 to TRBJ2-2, with a weak D call TRBD1 (5 bases). V gave up 2 bases and J gave up 0 bases, with 11 bases separating them. The germline CDR1 and CDR2 sequences are SGHRS and YFSETQ. The length of the CDR3 is 16 residues. CDR3 region: CASSLEGAPNTGELFF. Here the CDR3 DNA reads TGCGCCAGCAGCTTAGAAGGGGCCCCGAACACCGGGGAGCTGTTTTTT.

The V gene is TRBV18, the J gene TRBJ1-2, with 9 bases that match TRBD1. The CDR3 sequence is 16 residues long. Germline assignment: CDR1 KGHSH and CDR2 LQKENI. J was trimmed by 5 bases and V by 3 bases; bases with no gene match: 10. Here the CDR3 DNA reads TGTGCCAGCTCACCTCCCGAAACAGGGGGCGCTTATGGCTACACCTTC. Its protein is CASSPPETGGAYGYTF.

V and J are TRBV6-6 and TRBJ1-1; D is unresolved. The germline V gene has CDR1 MNHNY and CDR2 SVGAGI (reference sequence). There are 15 residues in the CDR3. Trimming took 4 bases from V and 2 from J, leaving 14 bases between them. The DNA for the CDR3 is TGTGCCAGCAGTTCCTCGGGCGTAGGTAACACTGAAGCTTTCTTT. It encodes CASSSSGVGNTEAFF.

The rearrangement uses TRBV4-3 and TRBJ1-1, with a weak D call TRBD1 (5 bases). The CDR3 covers 15 residues. Between the trimmed V and J ends, which lost 2 bases and 2 bases, there was a span of 12 bases. CDR1 and CDR2 (germline): LGHNA, YSLEER. The CDR3 is CASSQSRQTNTEAFF. Written as DNA, the CDR3 is TGCGCCAGCAGCCAATCCAGACAGACAAACACTGAAGCTTTCTTT.

This clone was found a few times. CDR3 sequence: CASSGTGGTSGSNEQYF. Here the CDR3 DNA reads TGCGCCAGCAGCGGGACAGGCGGGACTAGCGGGAGCAACGAGCAGTACTTC. The chain is built from TRBV10-2 and TRBJ2-7; TRBD2 aligns across 14 bases. The ends lost 6 bases at V and 5 bases at J; junction bases unmatched: 12. The CDR3 has 17 amino acids. CDR1 is WSHSY, CDR2 SAAADI, per germline.

The chain has TRBV6-5 and TRBJ2-7, with 10 bases identical to TRBD2. The CDR3 spans 15 residues. Germline CDR1 MNHEY, CDR2 SVGAGI. V trimming: 7 bases; J trimming: 3 bases; junction bases outside the gene matches: 9. CDR3 sequence: CASTSKAGGDYEQYF. The CDR3 bases are TGTGCCAGCACAAGCAAAGCGGGGGGGGACTACGAGCAGTACTTC.

J is TRBJ2-7 and V is TRBV6-1; D perhaps matches TRBD2 (5 bases). The CDR3 extends over 14 amino acids. Per germline, CDR1 MNHNS and CDR2 SASEGT. V shed 2 bases and J shed 0 bases, with 8 bases lying between them. As DNA, the CDR3 is TGTGCCAGCAGTGAATCGCGGGTCTCCTACGAGCAGTACTTC. The encoded protein is CASSESRVSYEQYF.

This rearrangement joins TRBV6-1 to TRBJ2-7; D may be TRBD2 (7 bases). V lost 4 bases and J 5 bases, leaving 21 bases between the germline ends. The germline V gene encodes CDR1 MNHNS and CDR2 SASEGT. The CDR3 is 16 residues long. The CDR3 DNA reads TGTGCCAGCAGTGGACCGGGAACGGGGGGCCCCCACGAGCAGTACTTC. Translated, it gives CASSGPGTGGPHEQYF.